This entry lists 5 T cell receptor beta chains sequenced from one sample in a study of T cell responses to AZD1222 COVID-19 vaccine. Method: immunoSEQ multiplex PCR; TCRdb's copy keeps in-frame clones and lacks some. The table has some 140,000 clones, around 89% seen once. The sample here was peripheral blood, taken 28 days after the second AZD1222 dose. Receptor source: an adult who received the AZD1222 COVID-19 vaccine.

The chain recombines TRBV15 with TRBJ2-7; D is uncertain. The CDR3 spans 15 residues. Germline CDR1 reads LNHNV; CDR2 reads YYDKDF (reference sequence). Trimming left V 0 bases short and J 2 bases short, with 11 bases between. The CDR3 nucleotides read TGTGCCACCAGCAGAGAACTCGGTAACGCCTACGAGCAGTACTTC. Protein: CATSRELGNAYEQYF.

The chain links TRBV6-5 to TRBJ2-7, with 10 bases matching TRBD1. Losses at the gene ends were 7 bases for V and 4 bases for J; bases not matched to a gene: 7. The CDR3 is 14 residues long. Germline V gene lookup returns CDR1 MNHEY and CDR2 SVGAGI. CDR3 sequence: CASTPDRGGYEQYF. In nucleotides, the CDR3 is TGTGCCAGCACCCCGGACAGGGGGGGGTACGAGCAGTACTTC.

The CDR3 DNA sequence: TGTGCCAGCAGCCAGGGGGACAGCAACTATGGCTACACCTTC. Amino acid sequence: CASSQGDSNYGYTF. V and J are TRBV4-2 and TRBJ1-2; 7 bases are shared with TRBD1. The CDR3 is 14 residues long. The germline V gene encodes CDR1 LGHNA and CDR2 YNFKEQ. Trimming at V came to 3 bases and at J to 2 bases, leaving 3 bases not matched to a gene.

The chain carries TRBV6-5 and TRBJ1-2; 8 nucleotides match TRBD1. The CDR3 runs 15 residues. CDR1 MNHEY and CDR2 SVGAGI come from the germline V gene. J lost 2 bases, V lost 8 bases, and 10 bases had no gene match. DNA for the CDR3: TGTGCCAGCGTACGTCAGGGGGCTGGGAACTATGGCTACACCTTC. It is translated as CASVRQGAGNYGYTF.

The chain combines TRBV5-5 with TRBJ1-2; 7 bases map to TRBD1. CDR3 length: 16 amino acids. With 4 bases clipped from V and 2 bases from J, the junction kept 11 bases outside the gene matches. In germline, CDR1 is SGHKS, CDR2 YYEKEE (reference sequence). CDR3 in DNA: TGTGCCAGCAGCCCTGGCCAGCAGGGGGTCAACTATGGCTACACCTTC. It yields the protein CASSPGQQGVNYGYTF.